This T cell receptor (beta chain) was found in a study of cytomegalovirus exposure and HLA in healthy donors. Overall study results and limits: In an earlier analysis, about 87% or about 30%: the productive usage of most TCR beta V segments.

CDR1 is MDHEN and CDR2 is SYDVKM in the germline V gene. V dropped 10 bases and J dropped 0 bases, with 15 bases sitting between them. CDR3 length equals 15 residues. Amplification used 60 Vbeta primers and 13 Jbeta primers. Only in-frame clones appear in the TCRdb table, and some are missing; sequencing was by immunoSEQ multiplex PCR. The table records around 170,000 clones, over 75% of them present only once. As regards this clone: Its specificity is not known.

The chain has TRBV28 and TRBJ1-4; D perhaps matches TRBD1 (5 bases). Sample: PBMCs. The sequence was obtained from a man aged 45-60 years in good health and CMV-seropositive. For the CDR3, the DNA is TGTGCCATCAGGAGGGGAGGGCCAACTAATGAAAAACTGTTTTTT. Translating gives CAIRRGGPTNEKLFF.